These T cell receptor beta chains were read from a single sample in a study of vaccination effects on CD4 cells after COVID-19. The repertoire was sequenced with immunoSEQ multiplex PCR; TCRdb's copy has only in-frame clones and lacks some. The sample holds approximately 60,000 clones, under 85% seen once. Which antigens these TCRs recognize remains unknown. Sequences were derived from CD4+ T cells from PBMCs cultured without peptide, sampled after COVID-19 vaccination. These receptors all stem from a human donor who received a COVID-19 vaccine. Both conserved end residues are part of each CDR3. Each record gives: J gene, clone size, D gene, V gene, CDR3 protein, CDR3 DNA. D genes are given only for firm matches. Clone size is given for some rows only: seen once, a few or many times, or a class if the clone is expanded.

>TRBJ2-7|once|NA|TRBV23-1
CASSRSILWTPHYEQYF
TGCGCCAGCAGTCGATCGATCTTATGGACACCCCACTACGAGCAGTACTTC
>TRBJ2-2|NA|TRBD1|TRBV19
CASSSRTGGRNTGELFF
TGTGCCAGTAGTTCCCGGACAGGGGGCCGGAACACCGGGGAGCTGTTTTTT
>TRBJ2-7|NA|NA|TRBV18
CASSPSDTREQYF
TGTGCCAGCTCACCATCGGATACCCGCGAGCAGTACTTC
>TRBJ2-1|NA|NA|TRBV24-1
CASGVGPPYNEQFF
TGTGCCTCTGGTGTGGGGCCCCCCTACAATGAGCAGTTCTTC
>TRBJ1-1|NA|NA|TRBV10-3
CAIRAGANTEAFF
TGTGCCATCAGGGCAGGGGCGAACACTGAAGCTTTCTTT
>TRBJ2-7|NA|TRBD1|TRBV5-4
CASSSRQGSYEQYF
TGTGCCAGCAGCTCCCGACAGGGCTCCTACGAGCAGTACTTC
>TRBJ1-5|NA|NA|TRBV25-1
CASSEWGDRPQHF
TGTGCCAGCAGTGAGTGGGGGGATAGGCCCCAGCATTTT
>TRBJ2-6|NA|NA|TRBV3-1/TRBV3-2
CASRGPSFSSGANVLTF
TGTGCCAGCAGAGGTCCCTCCTTTTCCTCTGGGGCCAACGTCCTGACTTTC
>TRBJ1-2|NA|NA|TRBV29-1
CSVLEHYGYTF
TGCAGCGTGCTGGAGCACTATGGCTACACCTTC
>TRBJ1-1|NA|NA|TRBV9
CASSVGGRNTEAFF
TGTGCCAGCAGCGTAGGAGGCAGGAACACTGAAGCTTTCTTT
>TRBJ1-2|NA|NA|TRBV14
CASSQVQGVIGYTF
TGTGCCAGCAGCCAAGTGCAGGGCGTAATTGGCTACACCTTC
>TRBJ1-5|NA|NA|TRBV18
CASSPEGPSQPQHF
TGTGCCAGCTCACCAGAGGGGCCCTCCCAGCCCCAGCATTTT
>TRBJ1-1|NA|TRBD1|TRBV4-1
CASSPTGANTEAFF
TGCGCCAGCAGCCCGACAGGGGCCAACACTGAAGCTTTCTTT
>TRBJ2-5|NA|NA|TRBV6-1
CASSWSQETQYF
TGTGCCAGCAGTTGGAGCCAAGAGACCCAGTACTTC
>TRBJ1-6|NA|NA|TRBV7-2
CASSRTGHLYSPLHF
TGTGCCAGCAGCCGGACCGGACACCTTTATTCACCCCTCCACTTT
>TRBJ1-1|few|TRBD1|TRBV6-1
CASSAITGTGQLNTEAFF
TGTGCCAGCAGTGCAATTACCGGGACAGGCCAACTGAACACTGAAGCTTTCTTT
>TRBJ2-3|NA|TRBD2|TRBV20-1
CSASISGGADTQYF
TGCAGTGCTAGTATTAGCGGGGGGGCAGATACGCAGTATTTT
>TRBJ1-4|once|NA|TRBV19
CASSILSASFNEKLFF
TGTGCCAGTAGTATACTTTCGGCCAGCTTTAATGAAAAACTGTTTTTT
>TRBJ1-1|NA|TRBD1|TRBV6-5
CASSSRTGSNTEAFF
TGTGCCAGCAGTTCCCGGACAGGGAGTAACACTGAAGCTTTCTTT
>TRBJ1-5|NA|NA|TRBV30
CAWSVRGHQPQHF
TGTGCCTGGAGTGTACGGGGTCATCAGCCCCAGCATTTT
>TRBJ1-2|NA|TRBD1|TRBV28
CASTTLGTGPEGYTF
TGTGCCAGCACCACTTTGGGGACAGGGCCGGAGGGCTACACCTTC
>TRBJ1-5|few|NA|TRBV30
CAWSGSFRNQPQHF
TGTGCCTGGAGTGGGTCATTTCGCAATCAGCCCCAGCATTTT
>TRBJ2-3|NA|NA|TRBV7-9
CASSPQPDTQYF
TGTGCCAGCAGCCCGCAACCAGATACGCAGTATTTT
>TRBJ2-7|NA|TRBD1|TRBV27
CASSLSHRDRGSYEQYF
TGTGCCAGCAGTTTATCCCATCGGGACAGGGGTTCCTACGAGCAGTACTTC
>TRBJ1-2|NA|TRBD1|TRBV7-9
CASSFGQGGSGYTF
TGTGCCAGCAGCTTCGGACAGGGGGGGTCTGGCTACACCTTC
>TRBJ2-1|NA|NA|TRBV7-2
CASNPRRGNEQFF
TGTGCCAGCAACCCCCGACGGGGGAATGAGCAGTTCTTC
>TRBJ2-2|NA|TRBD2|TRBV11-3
CASRLKREANTGELFF
TGTGCCAGCCGCCTTAAGCGGGAGGCGAACACCGGGGAGCTGTTTTTT
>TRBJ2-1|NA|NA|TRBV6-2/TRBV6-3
CASSSTPRGDEQFF
TGTGCCAGCAGTTCGACCCCCAGGGGCGATGAGCAGTTCTTC
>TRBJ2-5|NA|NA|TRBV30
CAWSVLETQYF
TGTGCCTGGAGTGTACTGGAGACCCAGTACTTC
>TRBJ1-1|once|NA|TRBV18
CASSPKPPRDEAFF
TGTGCCAGCTCACCCAAACCGCCCCGGGACGAAGCTTTCTTT
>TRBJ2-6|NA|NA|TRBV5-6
CASIVSGANVLTF
TGTGCCAGCATCGTCTCTGGGGCCAACGTCCTGACTTTC
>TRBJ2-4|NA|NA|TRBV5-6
CASSLDGIRLAKNIQYF
TGTGCCAGCAGCTTGGACGGAATTAGGTTAGCCAAAAACATTCAGTACTTC
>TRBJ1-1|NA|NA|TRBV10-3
CAISKTQNTEAFF
TGTGCCATCAGTAAGACACAGAACACTGAAGCTTTCTTT
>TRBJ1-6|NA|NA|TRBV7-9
CASSRGQLNSPLHF
TGTGCCAGCAGCCGCGGGCAGCTTAATTCACCCCTCCACTTT
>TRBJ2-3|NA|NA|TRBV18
CASSPTGSTDTQYF
TGTGCCAGCTCACCAACAGGAAGCACAGATACGCAGTATTTT
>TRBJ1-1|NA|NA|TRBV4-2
CASRTASMNTEAFF
TGTGCCAGCAGGACGGCGAGTATGAACACTGAAGCTTTCTTT
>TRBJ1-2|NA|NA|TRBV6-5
CASSTQGNYGYTF
TGTGCCAGCAGTACACAGGGAAACTATGGCTACACCTTC
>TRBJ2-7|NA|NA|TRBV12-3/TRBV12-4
CASSGSGLYEQYF
TGTGCCAGCAGTGGCTCGGGCCTGTACGAGCAGTACTTC
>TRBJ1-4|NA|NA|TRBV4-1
CASSPLTTNEKLFF
TGCGCCAGCAGCCCGCTAACAACTAATGAAAAACTGTTTTTT
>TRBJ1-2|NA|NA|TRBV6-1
CASSEDGSYGYTF
TGTGCCAGCAGTGAAGACGGGAGCTATGGCTACACCTTC
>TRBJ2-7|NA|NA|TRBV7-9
CASSLGSISYEQYF
TGTGCCAGCAGCTTAGGTTCCATCTCCTACGAGCAGTACTTC
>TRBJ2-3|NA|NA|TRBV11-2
CASSLSVWAGTDTQYF
TGTGCCAGCAGCCTTTCCGTCTGGGCTGGCACAGATACGCAGTATTTT
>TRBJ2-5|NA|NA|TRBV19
CASSKMTPSGTQYF
TGTGCCAGTAGTAAAATGACCCCCTCAGGGACCCAGTACTTC
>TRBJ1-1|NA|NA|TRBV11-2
CASRYFSSGETEAFF
TGTGCCAGCAGGTACTTCTCGTCCGGGGAGACTGAAGCTTTCTTT
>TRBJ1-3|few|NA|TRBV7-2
CASRVPGFSGNTIYF
TGTGCCAGCAGAGTCCCAGGTTTCTCTGGAAACACCATATATTTT
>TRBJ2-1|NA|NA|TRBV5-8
CASSLDSRDEQFF
TGTGCCAGCAGCTTGGACAGCCGGGATGAGCAGTTCTTC
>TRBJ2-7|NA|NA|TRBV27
CASSSPPYEQYF
TGTGCCAGCAGTTCCCCGCCCTACGAGCAGTACTTC
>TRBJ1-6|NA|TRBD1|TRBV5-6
CASSFGQGFTSLHF
TGTGCCAGCAGCTTCGGACAGGGATTCACATCCCTCCACTTT
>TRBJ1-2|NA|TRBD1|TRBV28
CASSGQGVGYGYTF
TGTGCCAGCTCAGGACAGGGGGTCGGGTATGGCTACACCTTC
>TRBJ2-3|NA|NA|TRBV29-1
CSVGGGFTDTQYF
TGCAGCGTTGGAGGGGGATTCACAGATACGCAGTATTTT